The rows below give T cell receptor beta chains drawn from one sample of a study of T cell responses to AZD1222 COVID-19 vaccine. The method was immunoSEQ multiplex PCR; TCRdb's version includes in-frame clones alone and lacks a portion of them. The data contain some 69,000 clones, over 75% of them singletons. Sequenced here: peripheral blood, sampled on day 0 of AZD1222 vaccination. The receptors stem from an adult in good health. CDR3s leave out the opening cysteine and the closing phenylalanine or tryptophan. The order of the fields is CDR3 protein, J gene, CDR3 length, V gene.

ASSIVSEKYGYT | TRBJ1-2 | 12 | TRBV19
ASSQGDRGVKLF | TRBJ1-4 | 12 | TRBV4-1
ASSVDLNSGLEQY | TRBJ2-7 | 13 | TRBV9
ASSSRRASRETQY | TRBJ2-5 | 13 | TRBV11-3
ASRPGGGVEAF | TRBJ1-1 | 11 | TRBV6-5
ASGSSGANVLT | TRBJ2-6 | 11 | TRBV19
ASSPGGSNQPQH | TRBJ1-5 | 12 | TRBV18
ASSPRSSQPQH | TRBJ1-5 | 11 | TRBV7-2
ASTQGIQGEQY | TRBJ2-7 | 11 | TRBV10-2
ASRQTGGASYEQY | TRBJ2-7 | 13 | TRBV19
ASSMGDRDRVYGYT | TRBJ1-2 | 14 | TRBV19
ASSSPTQPQH | TRBJ1-5 | 10 | TRBV27
ASSLSRTEHQY | TRBJ2-5 | 11 | TRBV18
ASSPGGTGRNSPLH | TRBJ1-6 | 14 | TRBV11-1
ASSIERAGGDTQY | TRBJ2-3 | 13 | TRBV19
ASSNRGGDTQY | TRBJ2-3 | 11 | TRBV25-1
ASSLQGGGNTIY | TRBJ1-3 | 12 | TRBV6-5
ASSQAGRFFYEQY | TRBJ2-7 | 13 | TRBV4-1
ASSLALGPGSGNTIY | TRBJ1-3 | 15 | TRBV28
ASSHRDSNQPQH | TRBJ1-5 | 12 | TRBV23-1
ASSLTPSRGEIGSPLH | TRBJ1-6 | 16 | TRBV5-1
ASSQGRASTDTQY | TRBJ2-3 | 13 | TRBV3-1/TRBV3-2
ASSIGGSGGNQPQH | TRBJ1-5 | 14 | TRBV19
ANKADRGRETQY | TRBJ2-5 | 12 | TRBV2
ASSPGQGYYGYT | TRBJ1-2 | 12 | TRBV6-5
ASSPRRENEKLF | TRBJ1-4 | 12 | TRBV18
ASRGTAGETQY | TRBJ2-5 | 11 | TRBV2
ASILLRNTEAF | TRBJ1-1 | 11 | TRBV12-3/TRBV12-4
ASGTGYNEQF | TRBJ2-1 | 10 | TRBV19
ASSLTWERDTEAF | TRBJ1-1 | 13 | TRBV5-6
ASRTVPNEQF | TRBJ2-1 | 10 | TRBV2
AISELGETQY | TRBJ2-5 | 10 | TRBV10-3
ASSTVMNTEAF | TRBJ1-1 | 11 | TRBV19
ASSPQGLSIYNSPLH | TRBJ1-6 | 15 | TRBV27
SVDNPTGELF | TRBJ2-2 | 10 | TRBV29-1
ASSFGAREQF | TRBJ2-1 | 10 | TRBV19
ARRGAGGPPLH | TRBJ1-6 | 11 | TRBV5-3
ASSESGTGAPYEQY | TRBJ2-7 | 14 | TRBV25-1
ASSEGARYGYT | TRBJ1-2 | 11 | TRBV6-1
ASSPALGGLGTQY | TRBJ2-5 | 13 | TRBV19
ASSLRAGGYYEQY | TRBJ2-7 | 13 | TRBV11-3
ASSFAGEVNQPQH | TRBJ1-5 | 13 | TRBV5-1
ASSPRQGGYGYT | TRBJ1-2 | 12 | TRBV6-5
ASSIVNSPLH | TRBJ1-6 | 10 | TRBV19
ASSLRQPGEKLF | TRBJ1-4 | 12 | TRBV27